Presented here are 22 T cell receptor beta chains from one specimen sequenced in a study of identical twins. TCRdb re-called the 5' RACE reads with MiXCR, one entry per CDR3 protein. The repertoire has around 470,000 distinct CDR3 sequences, around 14% of them found once; the top ten carry roughly 0.5%. The same sample was also used in a study of yellow fever vaccine responses in identical twins.

The sequenced sample consisted of CD4+ T cells sorted from blood. The origin of the receptors is a woman in her late teens or twenties in good health.

This clonotype came up a few times. The CDR3 loop is CASSATGQTDTQYF. The DNA of the CDR3 is TGTGCCAGCAGTGCGACGGGGCAAACAGATACGCAGTATTTT. The rearrangement joins TRBV6-1 to TRBJ2-3, with D perhaps being TRBD1 or TRBD2 (5 bases each). This CDR3 has 14 residues. Deletions cut 4 bases from V and 3 bases from J, with 11 bases between. CDR1 MNHNS and CDR2 SASEGT come from the germline V gene.

This clonotype was seen a handful of times. Here the CDR3 reads CASSLGPSNYEQYF. The CDR3 nucleotides are TGCGCCAGCAGCTTGGGTCCGTCGAACTACGAGCAGTACTTC. The J gene is TRBJ2-7, the V gene TRBV5-1, with no clear D. The CDR3 covers 14 residues. V was trimmed by 0 bases and J by 3 bases, leaving 10 bases between them. The V gene's germline CDR1 is SGHRS and CDR2 YFSETQ.

The rearrangement joins TRBV5-1 to TRBJ1-1; TRBD1 agrees at 8 bases. CDR1 and CDR2 (germline): SGHRS, YFSETQ. With 5 bases clipped from V and 1 base from J, the junction kept 4 bases outside the gene matches. This CDR3 region has 14 residues. As DNA, the CDR3 is TGCGCCAGCAGACTGGGACAGGAGAACACTGAAGCTTTCTTT. As protein: CASRLGQENTEAFF.

The genes are TRBV7-3 and TRBJ2-1, with D tentatively TRBD1 or TRBD2 (6 bases each). Germline CDR1 SGHTA, CDR2 FQGTGA. V lost 2 bases, J lost 5 bases, and 10 bases lay in between. This CDR3 has 14 residues. CDR3 nucleotides: TGTGCCAGCAGCTTATGGGGGGCCAACAATGAGCAGTTCTTC. Translating gives CASSLWGANNEQFF.

This clonotype showed up just a few times. V gene TRBV28 combines with J gene TRBJ2-3, with 9 bases fitting TRBD2. Trimming took 5 bases from V and 2 from J; bases not matched to a gene: 8. This CDR3 is 16 amino acids long. CDR1 MDHEN and CDR2 SYDVKM come from the germline V gene. CDR3 amino acids: CASSPSQRGVTDTQYF. CDR3 coding DNA: TGTGCCAGCAGTCCGTCCCAGCGGGGGGTCACAGATACGCAGTATTTT.

A few counts support this clonotype. This chain connects TRBV5-1 to TRBJ2-1; 8 bases are shared with TRBD2. V shed 0 bases, J shed 7 bases, and the junction held 6 bases outside the gene matches. The CDR3 runs to 15 residues. Per germline, CDR1 SGHRS and CDR2 YFSETQ. The DNA for the CDR3 is TGCGCCAGCAGCTTGGTAATTAGCGGGGCTAATGAGCAGTTCTTC. It specifies CASSLVISGANEQFF.

This clonotype has just a few counts. The chain combines TRBV24-1 with TRBJ2-1, with D unclear. Per the germline V gene, CDR1 is KGHDR and CDR2 is SFDVKD. The ends were cut back, 4 bases at V and 10 bases at J, with 13 bases in the middle. This CDR3 is built from 13 residues. In DNA form, the CDR3 reads TGTGCCACCAGTGACGGCTGGGATGGAGAGCAGTTCTTC. Translated: CATSDGWDGEQFF.

This clonotype was seen a few times. The chain links TRBV28 to TRBJ1-5; 7 bases align to TRBD1. This CDR3 has 15 residues. Germline assignment: CDR1 MDHEN and CDR2 SYDVKM. J was trimmed by 2 bases and V by 2 bases; bases with no gene match: 3. CDR3 region: CASSLAGGGNQPQHF. Written as DNA, the CDR3 is TGTGCCAGCAGTTTAGCAGGGGGAGGCAATCAGCCCCAGCATTTT. The full variable domain, rest sourced from reference TRBV28 and TRBJ1-5, is DVKVTQSSRYLVKRTGEKVFLECVQDMDHENMFWYRQDPGLGLRLIYFSYDVKMKEKGDIPEGYSVSREKKERFSLILESASTNQTSMYLCASSLAGGGNQPQHFGDGTRLSIL.

This clonotype was detected many times. J is TRBJ2-2 and V is TRBV2; D is perhaps TRBD2 (6 bases). Trimming removed 5 bases at V and 1 base at J, with 23 bases between. CDR3 length equals 19 residues. The germline gives CDR1 SNHLY, CDR2 FYNNEI. The CDR3 DNA follows: TGTGCCAGCAGTCTCCGGCGTAGGGTTTGGGGGGAGAACACCGGGGAGCTGTTTTTT. It is translated as CASSLRRRVWGENTGELFF.

This clonotype was counted between two and nine times. This sequence joins TRBV28 and TRBJ2-7; TRBD1 matches at 9 bases. Trimming took 5 bases from V and 1 from J; bases not matched to a gene: 9. This CDR3 comprises 16 residues. Germline CDR1 and CDR2: MDHEN and SYDVKM. The CDR3 nucleotides are TGTGCCAGCAGTCCCACCTGGGGGACAGGGTCCTACGAGCAGTACTTC. Protein: CASSPTWGTGSYEQYF.

This sequence joins TRBV4-3 and TRBJ1-4, with 7 bases identical to TRBD1. This CDR3 region has 16 residues. Germline loops: CDR1 LGHNA, CDR2 YSLEER. The junction had 5 bases not matched to a gene; V was cut back by 0 bases and J by 4 bases. CDR3 in DNA: TGCGCCAGCAGCCAAGATACGGGACAGATTAATGAAAAACTGTTTTTT. It specifies CASSQDTGQINEKLFF.

Only a few counts were recorded for this clonotype. V gene TRBV5-5 combines with J gene TRBJ1-6; no reliable D call. Per germline, CDR1 SGHKS and CDR2 YYEKEE (reference sequence). This CDR3 is built from 16 residues. V shed 4 bases and J shed 10 bases, with 21 bases lying between them. The DNA for the CDR3 is TGTGCCAGCAGCCCGTATCCGTCGGCCCCGCGATCACCCCTCCACTTT. Amino acid sequence: CASSPYPSAPRSPLHF.

This rearrangement joins TRBV7-2 to TRBJ2-7; D is possibly TRBD1 or TRBD2 (6 bases each). This CDR3 is built from 15 residues. Germline values: CDR1 SGHTA, CDR2 FQGNSA. Trimming took off 2 bases at V and 4 bases at J, with 15 bases between the two ends. The CDR3 loop reads CASSLKGRGQYEQYF. The CDR3 DNA reads as TGTGCCAGCAGCTTAAAAGGTCGGGGGCAATACGAGCAGTACTTC.

This clonotype was counted only a few times. The chain couples TRBV20-1 to TRBJ2-3; D is tentatively TRBD1 or TRBD2 (5 bases each). Trimming took 6 bases from V and 11 from J, leaving 24 bases between them. This CDR3 comprises 14 residues. CDR1 and CDR2 (germline): DFQATT, SNEGSKA (reference sequence). CDR3 DNA sequence: TGCAGTGCCTTGGATAGGAGCGGATCCCAGGGGCAGTATTTT. It translates to CSALDRSGSQGQYF.

This clonotype was picked up a small number of times. CDR3 in DNA: TGCGCCAGCAGTGAGCCCCGGGACAGGGGGAATAAGCCCCAGCATTTT. Translating it yields CASSEPRDRGNKPQHF. V and J are TRBV10-2 and TRBJ1-5; 11 bases map to TRBD1. V shed 2 bases, J shed 8 bases, and the junction held 8 bases outside the gene matches. Looked up from germline, CDR1 is WSHSY and CDR2 is SAAADI. CDR3 size: 16 residues.

A few counts support this clonotype. The chain carries TRBV6-5 and TRBJ2-5; 11 bases are a match to TRBD2. The CDR3 runs 16 residues. Losses at the gene ends were 0 bases for V and 5 bases for J; bases not matched to a gene: 5. Germline lookup yields CDR1 MNHEY and CDR2 SVGAGI. The CDR3 loop reads CASSYSGLAGGETQYF. The CDR3 region has the DNA TGTGCCAGCAGTTACTCCGGACTAGCGGGTGGGGAGACCCAGTACTTC.

The chain recombines TRBV7-9 with TRBJ1-1; unclear D gene. The CDR3 has 13 amino acids. Germline V CDR1 and CDR2: SEHNR, FQNEAQ (reference sequence). V was pared by 1 base and J by 4 bases, with 7 bases between. DNA of the CDR3: TGTGCCAGCAGCTTAGTGGAGACCACTGAAGCTTTCTTT. Amino acid sequence: CASSLVETTEAFF.

This chain links TRBV20-1 with TRBJ2-3; TRBD1 matches 8 bases. V dropped 3 bases and J dropped 6; count of bases not matched to a gene: 8. The length of the CDR3 is 14 residues. The V gene's germline CDR1 is DFQATT and CDR2 SNEGSKA (reference sequence). CDR3 DNA: TGCAGTGCTAGGAGGACAGGGTCCAGGGATACGCAGTATTTT. It yields the protein CSARRTGSRDTQYF.

The chain recombines TRBV20-1 with TRBJ2-7, with 14 positions matching TRBD2. Looked up from germline, CDR1 is DFQATT and CDR2 is SNEGSKA (reference sequence). The CDR3 has 16 residues. J gave up 3 bases and V 1 base, and 5 bases lay outside the gene matches. The CDR3 DNA sequence: TGCAGTGCTAGAGGTCGGGGACTAGCGGGAGACTACGAGCAGTACTTC. It specifies CSARGRGLAGDYEQYF.

J is TRBJ2-2 and V is TRBV9; TRBD2 is a possible D gene (6 bases). Germline-derived CDR1 and CDR2 are SGDLS and YYNGEE. V was pared by 0 bases and J by 6 bases, with 15 bases between. The CDR3 is 16 residues long. CDR3 DNA sequence: TGTGCCAGCAGCGTAGAAGTAAGCGGAGGGGCCGGGGAGCTGTTTTTT. It codes for CASSVEVSGGAGELFF.

This clonotype was seen repeatedly, ten times or more. The gene calls are TRBV29-1 and TRBJ2-5; D remains ambiguous. The V end was cut by 7 bases, the J end by 3 bases, with 6 bases between. CDR3 size: 10 residues. Germline V CDR1 and CDR2: SQVTM, ANQGSEA. CDR3 amino acids: CSAVKETQYF. CDR3 nucleotides: TGCAGCGCTGTAAAAGAGACCCAGTACTTC.

This clonotype has a handful of counts. The chain carries TRBV7-9 and TRBJ1-2; no reliable D call. This CDR3 has 13 amino acids. The germline V and J ends were trimmed by 8 bases and 5 bases, with 15 bases remaining between them. The germline V gene encodes CDR1 SEHNR and CDR2 FQNEAQ (reference sequence). The CDR3 sequence: CASSPTGLYGYTF. The CDR3 coding sequence is TGTGCCAGCTCTCCTACGGGTCTATATGGCTACACCTTC.